This T cell receptor beta chain was captured in a study of shared clonotypes between healthy human individuals. TCRdb's table, derived via immunoSEQ multiplex PCR, lists solely in-frame clones and lacks some. The data hold over a million clones, with around 95% observed a single time. Germline-derived CDR1 and CDR2 are SGHTA and FQGNSA. The CDR3 has 15 amino acids. With 5 bases clipped from V and 8 bases from J, the junction kept 11 bases outside the gene matches. V usage is TRBV7-2 and J usage is TRBJ1-5; 8 bases match TRBD1. The sequence came from a man aged 30-40 years in good health. Sequenced: naive CD4+ T cells sorted from blood. Regarding subset: CD45RA+ positively selected. CDR3 in amino acids: CASSPRQGSWEPQHF. The CDR3 DNA reads as TGTGCCAGCAGCCCTCGACAGGGGAGTTGGGAGCCCCAGCATTTT.